One and the same sample provided the 24 T cell receptor beta chains below, sequenced in a study of T-cell reconstitution after alpha-beta-depleted transplantation in children. Unique molecular identifiers were incorporated when the TCRbeta library was constructed. In TCRdb, the PCR reads were re-called with MiXCR into one record per CDR3 protein. The sample consists of around 580,000 distinct CDR3 sequences, 25% to 30% of them appearing once. Sequences were derived from PBMCs, sampled before TCRalphabeta/CD19-depleted stem cell transplant. The receptors here all came from a boy under three years old with Wiskott-Aldrich syndrome, due to receive a stem cell transplant.

Only a few counts were recorded for this clonotype. This chain connects TRBV20-1 to TRBJ2-3; TRBD2 agrees at 15 bases. V shed 5 bases, J shed 0 bases, and the junction held 6 bases outside the gene matches. Looked up from germline, CDR1 is DFQATT and CDR2 is SNEGSKA (reference sequence). This CDR3 spans 17 amino acids. The CDR3 DNA reads as TGCAGTGCTGACCCCGGGACTAGCGGGAGGAGCACAGATACGCAGTATTTT. This gives the protein CSADPGTSGRSTDTQYF.

Only a few counts were recorded for this clonotype. This chain connects TRBV27 to TRBJ1-2, with TRBD1 matching 11 bases. V shed 7 bases and J 5 bases; nucleotides not matched to a gene: 12. The germline gives CDR1 MNHEY, CDR2 SMNVEV (reference sequence). CDR3 length: 16 amino acids. CDR3 region: CASKPSAGTGGYGYTF. Written as DNA, the CDR3 is TGTGCCAGCAAGCCTTCAGCCGGGACAGGGGGTTATGGCTACACCTTC.

The chain uses TRBV11-2 and TRBJ2-2; maybe TRBD1 (6 bases). CDR3 length: 15 amino acids. Germline V gene lookup returns CDR1 SGHAT and CDR2 FQNNGV. V gave up 5 bases and J gave up 5 bases, with 15 bases separating them. The CDR3 bases are TGTGCCAGCAGCCTAGGGGGTCATGGGACCGGGGAGCTGTTTTTT. Protein: CASSLGGHGTGELFF.

This chain joins TRBV4-2 and TRBJ2-7; 12 bases map to TRBD2. Germline-derived CDR1 and CDR2 are LGHNA and YNFKEQ. The CDR3 runs to 16 residues. Unmatched junction bases numbered 4, after V lost 1 base and J lost 3 bases. The CDR3 sequence: CASSQGLAGDIYEQYF. Here the CDR3 DNA reads TGTGCCAGCAGCCAAGGACTAGCGGGGGACATCTACGAGCAGTACTTC.

This sequence joins TRBV3-1 and TRBJ1-4, with D perhaps TRBD1 (5 bases). Germline-derived CDR1 and CDR2 are LGHDT and YNNKEL (reference sequence). With 4 bases removed from V and 12 bases from J, the gap between germline ends came to 18 bases. This CDR3 has 14 amino acids. CDR3 region: CASSPSGTRGELFF. The CDR3 region has the DNA TGTGCCAGCAGCCCATCCGGGACCCGGGGGGAACTGTTTTTT. Drawing the rest from reference TRBV3-1 and TRBJ1-4, the complete variable domain is DTAVSQTPKYLVTQMGNDKSIKCEQNLGHDTMYWYKQDSKKFLKIMFSYNNKELIINETVPNRFSPKSPDKAHLNLHINSLELGDSAVYFCASSPSGTRGELFFGSGTQLSVL.

The chain joins TRBV20-1 to TRBJ2-1; 13 nucleotides agree with TRBD2. Per germline, CDR1 DFQATT and CDR2 SNEGSKA (reference sequence). V lost 5 bases and J lost 6; bases outside the gene matches: 4. This CDR3 has 14 residues. The CDR3 region is CSAYGTSGINEQFF. The CDR3 DNA reads as TGCAGTGCTTACGGGACTAGCGGGATCAATGAGCAGTTCTTC.

In its sample, this clonotype was seen a few times. The V gene is TRBV28, the J gene TRBJ2-4; the D gene is possibly TRBD1 (6 bases). The CDR3 loop spans 17 amino acids. V was clipped by 3 bases and J by 1 base, with 16 bases between them. The V gene's germline CDR1 is MDHEN and CDR2 SYDVKM. DNA for the CDR3: TGTGCCAGCAGTTTGACTATGGGGGCGGAGGCCAAAAACATTCAGTACTTC. This gives the protein CASSLTMGAEAKNIQYF.

The rearrangement links TRBV28 to TRBJ2-7; 11 bases align to TRBD2. The CDR3 contains 13 residues. V shed 5 bases and J 3 bases; nucleotides not matched to a gene: 0. Per germline, CDR1 MDHEN and CDR2 SYDVKM. The CDR3 is CASSGTSGYEQYF. DNA of the CDR3: TGTGCCAGCAGTGGGACTAGCGGCTACGAGCAGTACTTC.

This clonotype has a handful of counts. CDR3 DNA sequence: TGTGCCAGCAGCCCAAGGGGACTAGCGCCTCTCGGGGAGCAGTTCTTC. Amino acids: CASSPRGLAPLGEQFF. The rearrangement joins TRBV7-3 to TRBJ2-1; TRBD2 matches 10 bases. V was pared by 5 bases and J by 10 bases, with 14 bases of the junction left unmatched. Per germline, CDR1 SGHTA and CDR2 FQGTGA. The CDR3 covers 16 residues.

This clonotype was counted a few times. The chain links TRBV20-1 to TRBJ2-1; TRBD1 agrees at 9 bases. The CDR3 has 15 residues. Germline V gives CDR1 DFQATT, CDR2 SNEGSKA (reference sequence). With V trimmed by 0 bases and J by 9 bases, 9 bases remained unmatched. CDR3 amino acids: CSAREVDRGRVEQFF. In DNA form, the CDR3 reads TGCAGTGCTAGAGAGGTAGACAGGGGGAGAGTTGAGCAGTTCTTC.

The chain carries TRBV5-1 and TRBJ2-4; D is undetermined. Germline loops: CDR1 SGHRS, CDR2 YFSETQ. Deletions cut 0 bases from V and 0 bases from J, with 19 bases between. CDR3 length equals 19 residues. This CDR3 is CASSLVVGSNHLAKNIQYF. CDR3 DNA: TGCGCCAGCAGCTTGGTGGTAGGATCCAACCATCTAGCCAAAAACATTCAGTACTTC.

The chain has TRBV12-3 or TRBV12-4 and TRBJ2-1, with 8 bases aligning to TRBD2. After removal of 5 bases from V and 6 bases from J, the junction contained 12 bases not matched to a gene. The CDR3 is made up of 16 amino acids. CDR3 bases: TGTGCCAGCAGTACAGGGAAAGCGGGAGTCTTCAATGAGCAGTTCTTC. Protein: CASSTGKAGVFNEQFF.

The chain employs TRBV9 and TRBJ2-7, with 8 nucleotides matching TRBD2. The CDR3 runs 15 residues. V gave up 0 bases and J gave up 6 bases; unmatched junction bases: 8. The germline gives CDR1 SGDLS, CDR2 YYNGEE. CDR3 sequence (DNA): TGTGCCAGCAGCGTAGACCCCGGGACTAGAGCCGAGCAGTACTTC. As protein: CASSVDPGTRAEQYF.

This chain connects TRBV4-1 to TRBJ2-7, with D uncertain. The CDR3 length is 13 residues. V gave up 1 base and J gave up 2 bases, with 6 bases separating them. CDR1 and CDR2 from the germline V gene are MGHRA and YSYEKL. CDR3 sequence: CASSQAVAYEQYF. The CDR3 nucleotides are TGCGCCAGCAGCCAAGCGGTAGCCTACGAGCAGTACTTC.

The chain uses TRBV6-4 and TRBJ2-1; TRBD2 aligns across 14 bases. Germline CDR1 is MRHNA and CDR2 is SNTAGT. J was trimmed by 5 bases and V by 6 bases; bases with no gene match: 12. CDR3 length: 18 amino acids. This CDR3 is CASSRFGLAGGKNNEQFF. Here the CDR3 DNA reads TGTGCCAGCAGCCGATTCGGACTAGCGGGAGGTAAAAACAATGAGCAGTTCTTC.

This chain joins TRBV18 and TRBJ2-1, with 7 bases fitting TRBD1. J was trimmed by 2 bases and V by 3 bases; bases with no gene match: 10. Germline-derived CDR1 and CDR2 are KGHSH and LQKENI. CDR3 length equals 17 residues. The CDR3 DNA reads as TGTGCCAGCTCACCCTGGACAGGAAGGGGGACCTACAATGAGCAGTTCTTC. This encodes CASSPWTGRGTYNEQFF. The variable domain in full, completed from reference TRBV18 and TRBJ2-1, reads NAGVMQNPRHLVRRRGQEARLRCSPMKGHSHVYWYRQLPEEGLKFMVYLQKENIIDESGMPKERFSAEFPKEGPSILRIQQVVRGDSAAYFCASSPWTGRGTYNEQFFGPGTRLTVL.

The chain joins TRBV7-9 to TRBJ2-1, with a possible D match to TRBD2 (7 bases). Germline V lookup: CDR1 SEHNR, CDR2 FQNEAQ (reference sequence). This CDR3 contains 15 residues. Trimming took off 3 bases at V and 5 bases at J, with 14 bases between the two ends. CDR3 DNA sequence: TGTGCCAGCAGCTTCCGGCGGGGGCCCGACAATGAGCAGTTCTTC. Its translation: CASSFRRGPDNEQFF.

This clonotype occurred a few times. The chain combines TRBV5-6 with TRBJ2-1; 7 nucleotides match TRBD2. Per the germline V gene, CDR1 is SGHDT and CDR2 is YYEEEE. The CDR3 runs 16 residues. V dropped 4 bases and J dropped 0; count of bases not matched to a gene: 7. The CDR3 sequence is CASSPGRTSSYNEQFF. The CDR3 coding sequence is TGTGCCAGCAGCCCGGGAAGGACTAGCTCCTACAATGAGCAGTTCTTC.

This chain connects TRBV10-2 to TRBJ2-1; 11 bases are a match to TRBD2. The junction had 13 bases not matched to a gene; V was cut back by 6 bases and J by 0 bases. Germline V CDR1 and CDR2: WSHSY, SAAADI. This CDR3 contains 19 residues. CDR3 region: CASRALAGGLSFSYNEQFF. The CDR3 region has the DNA TGCGCCAGCAGGGCCTTAGCGGGAGGGCTATCGTTCTCCTACAATGAGCAGTTCTTC.

The V call is TRBV7-8, the J call TRBJ2-7; 7 bases are a match to TRBD2. Germline V gene data show CDR1 as SGHVS and CDR2 as FQNEAQ. Unmatched junction bases numbered 8, after V lost 5 bases and J lost 4 bases. There are 14 residues in the CDR3. The CDR3 loop is CASSGGLGGYEQYF. In nucleotides, the CDR3 is TGTGCCAGCAGCGGTGGACTAGGCGGATACGAGCAGTACTTC. Based on the CDR3 plus reference TRBV7-8 and TRBJ2-7, the full variable domain is GAGVSQSPRYKVAKRGQDVALRCDPISGHVSLFWYQQALGQGPEFLTYFQNEAQLDKSGLPSDRFFAERPEGSVSTLKIQRTQQEDSAVYLCASSGGLGGYEQYFGPGTRLTVT.

This clonotype was recorded a few times. CDR3 in amino acids: CASSLTASGRAWVGTDTQYF. CDR3 coding DNA: TGTGCCAGCAGCTTAACTGCTAGCGGGAGGGCCTGGGTCGGCACAGATACGCAGTATTTT. The chain combines TRBV7-3 with TRBJ2-3; TRBD2 matches at 12 bases. The CDR3 sequence is 20 residues long. CDR1 is SGHTA, CDR2 FQGTGA, per germline. Trimming at V came to 0 bases and at J to 1 base, leaving 11 bases not matched to a gene.

The genes are TRBV2 and TRBJ2-5; D call uncertain. V was clipped by 10 bases and J by 5 bases, with 11 bases between them. CDR1 and CDR2 from the germline V gene are SNHLY and FYNNEI. This CDR3 has 11 amino acids. CDR3 amino acids: CAIDGSETQYF. The CDR3 coding sequence is TGTGCCATAGACGGGTCTGAGACCCAGTACTTC.

The genes are TRBV20-1 and TRBJ1-2; TRBD1 matches at 9 bases. The CDR3 consists of 16 residues. J lost 2 bases, V lost 1 base, and 8 bases had no gene match. Per the germline V gene, CDR1 is DFQATT and CDR2 is SNEGSKA (reference sequence). For the CDR3, the DNA is TGCAGTGCTAGAGCCAAGGGACAGGGATTAAACTATGGCTACACCTTC. This translates into CSARAKGQGLNYGYTF.

The chain is built from TRBV5-5 and TRBJ2-1, with TRBD2 matching 11 bases. The V gene end was trimmed by 2 bases and the J gene end by 5 bases; junction bases not matched to a gene: 3. CDR1 SGHKS and CDR2 YYEKEE come from the germline V gene (reference sequence). CDR3 length: 15 residues. CDR3 residues: CASSLLAGADNEQFF. The CDR3 DNA is TGTGCCAGCAGCTTACTAGCGGGAGCGGACAATGAGCAGTTCTTC. Together with reference TRBV5-5 and TRBJ2-1, the CDR3 gives the full variable domain: DAGVTQSPTHLIKTRGQQVTLRCSPISGHKSVSWYQQVLGQGPQFIFQYYEKEERGRGNFPDRFSARQFPNYSSELNVNALLLGDSALYLCASSLLAGADNEQFFGPGTRLTVL.